These T cell receptor beta chains were read from a single sample in a study of cytomegalovirus exposure and HLA in healthy donors. Data came from immunoSEQ multiplex PCR; TCRdb stores just in-frame clones and leaves some out. The data show around 63,000 clones, with 70% to 85% seen just once and over 7% held by the top ten. The sample taken for sequencing was PBMCs. The receptor source for this set is a man between 60 and 70 years old in good health and CMV-seropositive. Both conserved end residues are part of each CDR3. D genes are given only for firm matches. Some rows mark clone size as missing; the rest say once, few, many or name a class of expanded clone.

clone_size j_call d_call v_call cdr3_nt cdr3_aa
- TRBJ2-7 - TRBV6-5 TGTGCCAGCAGTTACGCAGGGGCCTACGAGCAGTACTTC CASSYAGAYEQYF
- TRBJ2-1 - TRBV11-2 TGTGCCAGCAGCTTACCCCTTGGGCTCGTGGTATCCTACAATGAGCAGTTCTTC CASSLPLGLVVSYNEQFF
- TRBJ1-1 - TRBV27 TGTGCCAGCAGCCCGGGACTCTTACGAGCTGAAGCTTTCTTT CASSPGLLRAEAFF
- TRBJ1-2 - TRBV6-4 TGTGCCAGCAGTGACAGGCCTCAGGGATGGGGCCAGCACTATGGCTACACCTTC CASSDRPQGWGQHYGYTF
- TRBJ2-3 - TRBV19 TGTGCCAGTAGTGTCTACGGCACAGATACGCAGTATTTT CASSVYGTDTQYF
few TRBJ1-1 - TRBV15 TGTGCCACCAGCAGAGATCCTCCAGGAATGAACACTGAAGCTTTCTTT CATSRDPPGMNTEAFF
- TRBJ2-1 TRBD2 TRBV18 TGTGCCAGCTCCCCCGGCTCGCGGCGGGAGGGTGAGCAGTTCTTC CASSPGSRREGEQFF
- TRBJ2-3 - TRBV5-1 TGCGCCAGCAGCTCGAGGATGAGCGGACAGTCAAAATTGTGGGATACGCAGTATTTT CASSSRMSGQSKLWDTQYF
- TRBJ2-7 - TRBV19 TGTGCCAGTAGTCCTTCCAGGGTCTACGAGCAGTACTTC CASSPSRVYEQYF
- TRBJ1-2 - TRBV18 TGTGCCAGCTCAAAACAGGGAGATGGCTACACCTTC CASSKQGDGYTF
- TRBJ2-7 TRBD1 TRBV6-6 TGTGCCAGCAGTTTAGGGACAGTCCGAACCTACGAGCAGTACTTC CASSLGTVRTYEQYF
- TRBJ2-1 - TRBV4-2 TGTGCCAGCAGCCAAGAAGTTGGGGCTCGCTCCTACAATGAGCAGTTCTTC CASSQEVGARSYNEQFF
- TRBJ2-1 TRBD2 TRBV4-1 TGCGCCAGCAGCCAACCGGGACTAGCGGGGGGGCGGTTCTTC CASSQPGLAGGRFF
- TRBJ2-5 - TRBV5-1 TGCGCCAGCAGCTTGGGGGGCGCCCGCCAAGAGACCCAGTACTTC CASSLGGARQETQYF
- TRBJ2-2 - TRBV6-4 TGTGCCAGCAGTGCAACTGAGGTGACGAGGGAGCTGTTTTTT CASSATEVTRELFF
- TRBJ2-1 TRBD2 TRBV7-9 TGTGCCAGCAGCCTTAGCGGGGGGGCCAATGAGCAGTTCTTC CASSLSGGANEQFF
few TRBJ1-2 - TRBV5-1 TGCGCCAGCAGCTTGACCACCCCGGCGGATGGCTACACCTTC CASSLTTPADGYTF
- TRBJ2-3 - TRBV11-2 TGTGCCAGCAGCGTAGGTCGTAGCACAGATACGCAGTATTTT CASSVGRSTDTQYF